This is a list of T cell receptor beta chains from one sample in a study of cytomegalovirus exposure and HLA in healthy donors. Clones were read by immunoSEQ multiplex PCR, and TCRdb kept only the in-frame ones, dropping some. The sample gives 85,000 to 130,000 clones, around 70% of which show up once; approximately 0.74% is in the top ten. What was sequenced was PBMCs. The receptors were gathered from a boy aged 10-17 years in good health and CMV-seronegative. Both conserved end residues are part of each CDR3. D genes are given only for firm matches. Not all rows give a size; the values are once, few, many and, for expanded clones, a class.

cdr3_aa cdr3_nt j_call d_call clone_size v_call
CASSLVVGEAFF TGTGCCAGCAGCTTAGTTGTCGGTGAAGCTTTCTTT TRBJ1-1 NA NA TRBV7-2
CASSAQGTDTQYF TGTGCCAGCAGTGCCCAGGGAACAGATACGCAGTATTTT TRBJ2-3 NA NA TRBV2
CASSPFPGTSFHEQYF TGCGCCAGCAGCCCATTCCCCGGGACTAGTTTCCACGAGCAGTACTTC TRBJ2-7 TRBD2 NA TRBV5-6
CASSQSRDSNQPQHF TGCGCCAGCAGCCAATCCCGGGATAGCAATCAGCCCCAGCATTTT TRBJ1-5 NA few TRBV4-1
CASNLGLAGPQQQFF TGTGCCAGCAATTTAGGACTAGCGGGACCGCAACAGCAGTTCTTC TRBJ2-1 TRBD2 NA TRBV2
CATSRRAAGVDTQYF TGTGCCACCAGCAGGAGGGCAGCGGGCGTAGATACGCAGTATTTT TRBJ2-3 NA NA TRBV15
CASSLVRAISTDTQYF TGTGCCAGCAGCTTAGTCAGGGCAATTAGCACAGATACGCAGTATTTT TRBJ2-3 NA NA TRBV7-9
CASSPRGTGGPEAFF TGTGCCAGCAGCCCCCGTGGGACAGGGGGCCCTGAAGCTTTCTTT TRBJ1-1 TRBD1 NA TRBV7-6
CASSRTSGLYEQYF TGCGCCAGCAGTCGGACTAGCGGACTATACGAGCAGTACTTC TRBJ2-7 TRBD2 NA TRBV5-1
CASSLPGREQYF TGTGCCAGCAGTCTCCCTGGGCGCGAGCAGTACTTC TRBJ2-7 NA NA TRBV27
CAITRGQGALTDTQYF TGTGCCATCACCCGGGGACAGGGGGCCCTCACAGATACGCAGTATTTT TRBJ2-3 TRBD1 NA TRBV10-3
CAISLGQPSTYEQYF TGTGCCATCAGTCTCGGACAGCCTTCGACCTACGAGCAGTACTTC TRBJ2-7 NA NA TRBV10-3
CASSPSDRGTSNQPQHF TGTGCCAGCAGTCCGTCGGACAGGGGTACGAGCAATCAGCCCCAGCATTTT TRBJ1-5 TRBD1 few TRBV28
CASSSQGYTDTQYF TGTGCCAGCAGCTCACAGGGGTACACAGATACGCAGTATTTT TRBJ2-3 TRBD1 NA TRBV7-9
CASSLSNYGYTF TGTGCCAGCAGCCTCAGTAACTATGGCTACACCTTC TRBJ1-2 NA NA TRBV14
CASSQPGGNTEAFF TGCGCCAGCAGCCAACCAGGGGGGAACACTGAAGCTTTCTTT TRBJ1-1 TRBD1 NA TRBV4-1
CASSLDRRTGPNTEAFF TGTGCCAGCAGCTTAGACAGAAGGACAGGTCCGAACACTGAAGCTTTCTTT TRBJ1-1 TRBD1 NA TRBV7-8
CASTAVGGGSWGQPQHF TGTGCCAGCACCGCTGTTGGTGGAGGCTCCTGGGGTCAGCCCCAGCATTTT TRBJ1-5 NA once TRBV28
CASSRSSGFNEQFF TGTGCCAGCAGCCGCTCCTCGGGGTTCAATGAGCAGTTCTTC TRBJ2-1 NA NA TRBV14
CSVVQSGGETQYF TGCAGCGTTGTACAGAGCGGGGGGGAGACCCAGTACTTC TRBJ2-5 TRBD2 NA TRBV29-1
CAISESRELEAFF TGTGCCATCAGTGAGTCGCGGGAGCTTGAAGCTTTCTTT TRBJ1-1 NA NA TRBV10-3
CASSLGPHNEQFF TGTGCCAGCAGTTTGGGCCCGCACAATGAGCAGTTCTTC TRBJ2-1 NA NA TRBV27
CAISEPPGQGAIEQFF TGTGCCATCAGTGAACCGCCGGGACAGGGGGCCATTGAGCAGTTCTTC TRBJ2-1 TRBD1 NA TRBV10-3
CASSYSVQGAYEQYF TGTGCCAGCAGTTACTCGGTACAGGGGGCTTACGAGCAGTACTTC TRBJ2-7 TRBD1 NA TRBV6-5
CASSPNSGGPGDTQYF TGTGCCAGCTCACCGAATAGCGGGGGGCCCGGAGATACGCAGTATTTT TRBJ2-3 TRBD2 NA TRBV18
CASSQNRDGYGYTF TGTGCCAGCAGCCAAAACAGGGACGGCTATGGCTACACCTTC TRBJ1-2 NA NA TRBV27
CASSQARGNLNTEAFF TGTGCCAGCAGCCAGGCGCGGGGAAACTTGAACACTGAAGCTTTCTTT TRBJ1-1 NA NA TRBV5-4
CASSSDFLEQFF TGTGCCAGCAGCTCCGACTTTCTGGAGCAGTTCTTC TRBJ2-1 NA NA TRBV11-2
CASSTRDYSPYNEQFF TGTGCCAGTAGTACCCGGGACTACTCACCGTACAATGAGCAGTTCTTC TRBJ2-1 TRBD2 NA TRBV19
CASPGQGIGNQPQHF TGTGCCAGCCCGGGACAGGGAATCGGCAATCAGCCCCAGCATTTT TRBJ1-5 TRBD1 NA TRBV6-5
CASSIRQGIQNIQYF TGTGCCAGCAGTATACGACAGGGCATTCAAAACATTCAGTACTTC TRBJ2-4 TRBD1 NA TRBV28
CAWSVSYEQYF TGTGCCTGGAGTGTTTCCTACGAGCAGTACTTC TRBJ2-7 NA NA TRBV30
CASSLKFLSRDRGQPQHF TGTGCCAGCAGTTTAAAGTTTCTAAGTAGGGACAGGGGACAGCCCCAGCATTTT TRBJ1-5 TRBD1 NA TRBV27
CASSVGQGDAGYEQYF TGTGCCAGCAGCGTAGGACAAGGTGATGCAGGCTACGAGCAGTACTTC TRBJ2-7 NA few TRBV9
CASSLAYSNQPQHF TGTGCCAGCAGTTTAGCGTATAGCAATCAGCCCCAGCATTTT TRBJ1-5 NA NA TRBV28
CASSEVGGPLDTQYF TGTGCCAGCAGTGAGGTGGGAGGGCCGTTAGATACGCAGTATTTT TRBJ2-3 TRBD2 once TRBV2
CASSQFLQGEQFF TGTGCCAGCAGCCAATTCCTCCAGGGTGAGCAGTTCTTC TRBJ2-1 NA NA TRBV14
CASRTGALEAFF TGTGCCAGCAGAACAGGGGCCCTAGAAGCTTTCTTT TRBJ1-1 TRBD1 NA TRBV28
CASSPSGLAGVVDNEQFF TGTGCCAGCAGCCCCTCGGGACTAGCGGGAGTAGTAGACAATGAGCAGTTCTTC TRBJ2-1 TRBD2 NA TRBV7-6
CASSKRQGIGELFF TGTGCCAGTAGTAAACGACAGGGGATCGGGGAGCTGTTTTTT TRBJ2-2 TRBD1 NA TRBV19
CASSPTAPGGGYTF TGCGCCAGCAGCCCGACAGCCCCCGGCGGTGGCTACACCTTC TRBJ1-2 NA NA TRBV5-1
CAWSAGSVNTEAFF TGTGCCTGGAGTGCGGGAAGTGTGAACACTGAAGCTTTCTTT TRBJ1-1 NA NA TRBV30
CASSQDRGQFF TGTGCCAGCAGCCAAGACCGGGGGCAGTTCTTC TRBJ2-1 NA NA TRBV7-8
CASSPGPAGGRGTDTQYF TGCGCCAGCAGCCCGGGTCCAGCGGGGGGCCGGGGCACAGATACGCAGTATTTT TRBJ2-3 TRBD2 NA TRBV5-1
CASSPTQGTYTQYF TGTGCCAGCAGCCCCACCCAGGGGACATATACGCAGTATTTT TRBJ2-3 NA few TRBV6-5
CASSVGEMSGYTF TGTGCCAGCAGTGTAGGGGAAATGAGTGGCTACACCTTC TRBJ1-2 NA NA TRBV2
CASSDPGQGFYEQYF TGTGCCAGCAGTGACCCGGGACAGGGGTTCTACGAGCAGTACTTC TRBJ2-7 TRBD1 NA TRBV6-1
CASSPKVASGNTGELFF TGTGCCAGCAGCCCAAAGGTCGCGTCGGGGAACACCGGGGAGCTGTTTTTT TRBJ2-2 NA NA TRBV7-3
CASSEPGEAFF TGTGCCAGCAGTGAACCGGGGGAAGCTTTCTTT TRBJ1-1 NA NA TRBV6-1
CASSQSTRRSSTDTQYF TGCGCCAGCAGTCAATCGACTCGCCGGTCTAGCACAGATACGCAGTATTTT TRBJ2-3 NA NA TRBV23-1